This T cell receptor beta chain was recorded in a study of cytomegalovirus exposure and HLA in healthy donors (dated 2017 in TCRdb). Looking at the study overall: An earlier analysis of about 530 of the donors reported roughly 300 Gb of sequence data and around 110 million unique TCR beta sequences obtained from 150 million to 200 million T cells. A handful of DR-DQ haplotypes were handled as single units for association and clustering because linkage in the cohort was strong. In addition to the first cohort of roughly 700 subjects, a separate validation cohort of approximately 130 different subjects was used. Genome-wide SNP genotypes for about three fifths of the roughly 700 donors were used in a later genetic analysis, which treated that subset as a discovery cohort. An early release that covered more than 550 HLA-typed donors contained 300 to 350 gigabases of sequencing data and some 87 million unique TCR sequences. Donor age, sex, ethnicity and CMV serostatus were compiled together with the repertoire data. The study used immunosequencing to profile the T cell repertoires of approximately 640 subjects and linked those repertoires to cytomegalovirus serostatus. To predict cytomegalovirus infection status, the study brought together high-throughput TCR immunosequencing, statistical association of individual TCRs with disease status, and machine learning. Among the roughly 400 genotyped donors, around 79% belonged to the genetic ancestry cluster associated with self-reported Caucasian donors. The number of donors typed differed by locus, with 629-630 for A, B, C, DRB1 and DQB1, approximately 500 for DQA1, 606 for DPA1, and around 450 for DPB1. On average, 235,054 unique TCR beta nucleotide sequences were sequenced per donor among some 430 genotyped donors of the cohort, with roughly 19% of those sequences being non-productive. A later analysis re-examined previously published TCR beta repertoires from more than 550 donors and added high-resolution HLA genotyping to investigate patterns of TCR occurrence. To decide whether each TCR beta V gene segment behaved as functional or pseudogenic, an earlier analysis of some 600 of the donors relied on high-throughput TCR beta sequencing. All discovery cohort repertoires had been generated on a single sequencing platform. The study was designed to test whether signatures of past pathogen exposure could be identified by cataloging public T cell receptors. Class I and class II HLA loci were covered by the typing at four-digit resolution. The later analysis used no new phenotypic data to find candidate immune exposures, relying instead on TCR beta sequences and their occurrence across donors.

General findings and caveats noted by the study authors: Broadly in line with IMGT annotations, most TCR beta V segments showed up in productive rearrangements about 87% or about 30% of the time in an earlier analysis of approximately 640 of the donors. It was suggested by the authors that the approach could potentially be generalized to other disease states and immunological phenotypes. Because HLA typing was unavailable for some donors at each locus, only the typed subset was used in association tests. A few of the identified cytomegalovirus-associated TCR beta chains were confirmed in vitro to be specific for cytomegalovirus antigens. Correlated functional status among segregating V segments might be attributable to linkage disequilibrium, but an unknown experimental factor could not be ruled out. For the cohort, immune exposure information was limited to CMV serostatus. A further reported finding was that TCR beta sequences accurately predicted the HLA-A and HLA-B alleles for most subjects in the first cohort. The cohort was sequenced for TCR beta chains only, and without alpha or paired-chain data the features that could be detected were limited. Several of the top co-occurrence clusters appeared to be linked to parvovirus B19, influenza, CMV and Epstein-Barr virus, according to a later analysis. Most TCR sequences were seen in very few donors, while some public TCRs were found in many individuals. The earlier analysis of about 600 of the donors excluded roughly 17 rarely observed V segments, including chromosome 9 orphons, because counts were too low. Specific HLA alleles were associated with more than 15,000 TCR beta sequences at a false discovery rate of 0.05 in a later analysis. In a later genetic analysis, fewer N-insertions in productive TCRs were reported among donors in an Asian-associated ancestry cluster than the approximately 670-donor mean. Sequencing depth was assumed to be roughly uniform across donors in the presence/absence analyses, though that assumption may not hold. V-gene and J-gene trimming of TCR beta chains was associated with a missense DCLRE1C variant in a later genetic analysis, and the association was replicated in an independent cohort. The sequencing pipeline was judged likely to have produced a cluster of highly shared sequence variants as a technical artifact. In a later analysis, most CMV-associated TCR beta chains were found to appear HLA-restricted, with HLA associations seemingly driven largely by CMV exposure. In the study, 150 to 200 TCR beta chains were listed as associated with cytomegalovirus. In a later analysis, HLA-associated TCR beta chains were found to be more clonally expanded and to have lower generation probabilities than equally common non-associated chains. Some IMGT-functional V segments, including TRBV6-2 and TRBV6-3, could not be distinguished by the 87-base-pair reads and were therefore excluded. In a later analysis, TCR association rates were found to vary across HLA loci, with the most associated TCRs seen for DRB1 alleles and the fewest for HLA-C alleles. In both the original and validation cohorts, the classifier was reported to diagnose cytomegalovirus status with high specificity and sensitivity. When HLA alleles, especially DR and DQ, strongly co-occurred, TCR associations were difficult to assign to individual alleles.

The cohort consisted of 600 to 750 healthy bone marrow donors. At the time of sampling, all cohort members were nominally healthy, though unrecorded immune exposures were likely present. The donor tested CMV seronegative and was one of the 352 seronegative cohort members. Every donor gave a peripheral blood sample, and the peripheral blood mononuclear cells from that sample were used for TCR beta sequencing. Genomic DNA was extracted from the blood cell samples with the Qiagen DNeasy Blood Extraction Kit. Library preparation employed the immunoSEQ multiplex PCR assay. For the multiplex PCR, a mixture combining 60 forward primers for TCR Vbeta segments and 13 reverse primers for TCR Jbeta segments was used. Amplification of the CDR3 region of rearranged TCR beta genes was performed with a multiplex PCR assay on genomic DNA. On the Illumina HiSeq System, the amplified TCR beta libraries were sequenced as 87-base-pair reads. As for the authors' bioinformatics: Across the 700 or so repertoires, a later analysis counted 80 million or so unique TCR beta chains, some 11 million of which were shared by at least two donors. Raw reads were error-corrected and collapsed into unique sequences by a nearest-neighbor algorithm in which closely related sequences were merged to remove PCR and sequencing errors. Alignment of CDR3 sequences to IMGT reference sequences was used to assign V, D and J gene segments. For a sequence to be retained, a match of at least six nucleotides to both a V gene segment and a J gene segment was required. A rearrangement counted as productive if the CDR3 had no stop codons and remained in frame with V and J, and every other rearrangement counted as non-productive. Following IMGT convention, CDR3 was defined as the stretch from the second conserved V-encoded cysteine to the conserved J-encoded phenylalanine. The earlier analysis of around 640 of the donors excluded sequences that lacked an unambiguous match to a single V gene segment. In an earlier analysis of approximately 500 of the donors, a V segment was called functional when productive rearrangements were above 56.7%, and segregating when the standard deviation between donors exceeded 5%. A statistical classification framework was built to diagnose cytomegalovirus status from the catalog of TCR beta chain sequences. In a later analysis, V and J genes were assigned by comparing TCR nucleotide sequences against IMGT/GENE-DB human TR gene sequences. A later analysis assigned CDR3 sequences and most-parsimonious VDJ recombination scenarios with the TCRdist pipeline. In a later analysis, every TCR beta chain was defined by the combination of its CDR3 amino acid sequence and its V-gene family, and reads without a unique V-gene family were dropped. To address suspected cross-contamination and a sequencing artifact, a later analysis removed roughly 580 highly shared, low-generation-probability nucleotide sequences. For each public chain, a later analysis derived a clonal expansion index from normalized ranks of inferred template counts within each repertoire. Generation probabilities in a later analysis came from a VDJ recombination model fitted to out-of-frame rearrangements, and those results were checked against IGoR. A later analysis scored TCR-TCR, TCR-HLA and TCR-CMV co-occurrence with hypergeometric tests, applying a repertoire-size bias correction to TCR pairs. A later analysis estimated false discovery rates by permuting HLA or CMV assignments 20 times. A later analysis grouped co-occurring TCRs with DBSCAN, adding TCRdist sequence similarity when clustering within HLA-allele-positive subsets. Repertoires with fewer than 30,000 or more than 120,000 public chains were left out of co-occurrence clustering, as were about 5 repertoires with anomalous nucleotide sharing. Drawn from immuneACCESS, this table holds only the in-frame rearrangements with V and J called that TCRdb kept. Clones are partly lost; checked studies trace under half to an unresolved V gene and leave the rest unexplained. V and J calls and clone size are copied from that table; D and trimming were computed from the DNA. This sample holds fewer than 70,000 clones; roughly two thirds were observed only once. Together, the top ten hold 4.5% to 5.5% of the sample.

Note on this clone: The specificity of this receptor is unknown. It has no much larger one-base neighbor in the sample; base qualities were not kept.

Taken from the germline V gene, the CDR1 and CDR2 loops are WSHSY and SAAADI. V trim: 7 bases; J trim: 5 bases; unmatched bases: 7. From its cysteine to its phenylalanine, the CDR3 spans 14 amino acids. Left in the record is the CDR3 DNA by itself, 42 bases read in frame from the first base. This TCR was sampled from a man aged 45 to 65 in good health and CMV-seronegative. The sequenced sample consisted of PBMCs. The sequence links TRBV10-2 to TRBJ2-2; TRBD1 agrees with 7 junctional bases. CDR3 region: CASTQGKWTGELFF. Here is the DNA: TGCGCCAGCACACAGGGGAAATGGACCGGGGAGCTGTTTTTT.